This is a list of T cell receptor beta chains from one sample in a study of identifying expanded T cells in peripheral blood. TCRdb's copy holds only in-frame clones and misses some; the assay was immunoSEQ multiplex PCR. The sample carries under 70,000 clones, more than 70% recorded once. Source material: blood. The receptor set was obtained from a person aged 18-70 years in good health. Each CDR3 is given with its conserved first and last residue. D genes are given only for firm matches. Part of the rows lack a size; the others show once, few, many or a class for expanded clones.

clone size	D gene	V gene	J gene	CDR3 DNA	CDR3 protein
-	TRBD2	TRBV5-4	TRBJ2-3	TGTGCCAGCAGCTCGCAGCGGGGGGCACCAGATACGCAGTATTTT	CASSSQRGAPDTQYF
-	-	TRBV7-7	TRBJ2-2	TGTGCCAGCAGCCCAGACACATCCCCCACCGGGGAGCTGTTTTTT	CASSPDTSPTGELFF
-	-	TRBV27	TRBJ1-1	TGTGCCAGCTGGACAGCTAACACTGAAGCTTTCTTT	CASWTANTEAFF
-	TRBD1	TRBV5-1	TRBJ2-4	TGCGCCAGCAGCTACGGGACAGGCGTAGCCAAAAACATTCAGTACTTC	CASSYGTGVAKNIQYF
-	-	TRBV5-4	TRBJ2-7	TGTGCCAGCAGCAGAGACTACGAGCAGTACTTC	CASSRDYEQYF
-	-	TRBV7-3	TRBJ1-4	TGTGCCAGCAGCTCGACCGGGGGTGAAAAACTGTTTTTT	CASSSTGGEKLFF
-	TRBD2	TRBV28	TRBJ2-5	TGTGCCTGGCTAGCGGGGGGCAGTCAAGAGACCCAGTACTTC	CAWLAGGSQETQYF
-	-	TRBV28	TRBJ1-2	TGTGCCAGCAGTTTAGCTCCGGGTCTGGTCTATGGCTACACCTTC	CASSLAPGLVYGYTF
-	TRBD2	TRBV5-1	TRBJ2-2	TGCGCCAGCAGCTTGGACGGTAGCGGGAGTCCCAACACCGGGGAGCTGTTTTTT	CASSLDGSGSPNTGELFF
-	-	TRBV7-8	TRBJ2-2	TGTGCCAGCAGCTTACGATCCTGGGCCGCCGGGGAGCTGTTTTTT	CASSLRSWAAGELFF
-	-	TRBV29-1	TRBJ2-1	TGCAGCGTCGGTCGGCGCGGTGAGCAGTTCTTC	CSVGRRGEQFF
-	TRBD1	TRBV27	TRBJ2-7	TGTGCCAGCAGTAAAGGCCAGGGGGCTTACGAGCAGTACTTC	CASSKGQGAYEQYF
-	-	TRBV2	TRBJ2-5	TGTGCTCAGACTCGCCACAGGAGACTTCAAGAGACCCAGTACTTC	CAQTRHRRLQETQYF
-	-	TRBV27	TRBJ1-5	TGTGCCAGCAGTTTATCGCACAATCAGCCCCAGCATTTT	CASSLSHNQPQHF
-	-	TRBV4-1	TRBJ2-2	TGCGCCAGCAGCCAGCAGCGGGACATGAACACCGGGGAGCTGTTTTTT	CASSQQRDMNTGELFF
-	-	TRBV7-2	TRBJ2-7	TGTGCCAGCAGCTTAGCTTTAGCAGGGAACGAGCAGTACTTC	CASSLALAGNEQYF
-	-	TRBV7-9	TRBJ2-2	TGTGCCAGCAGCCCGACCTACCGGGACTTAAACACCGGGGAGCTGTTTTTT	CASSPTYRDLNTGELFF
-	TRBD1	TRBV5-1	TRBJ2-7	TGCGCCAGCAGCTTGGACGTAAGGGGGCCCTACGAGCAGTACTTC	CASSLDVRGPYEQYF
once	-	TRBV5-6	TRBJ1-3	TGTGCCAGCAGCTCCCTGACCCGGCGCAGCTCTGGAAACACCATATATTTT	CASSSLTRRSSGNTIYF
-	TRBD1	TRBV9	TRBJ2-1	TGTGCCAGCACCTCAACAGGGGAGCAATGGGAGCAGTTCTTC	CASTSTGEQWEQFF
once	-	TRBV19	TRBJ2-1	TGTGCCAGTAGTATAGATGGACAGCGGTACAATGAGCAGTTCTTC	CASSIDGQRYNEQFF
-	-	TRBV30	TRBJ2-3	TGTGCCTGGAGTGTAGGGGAGGTCACAGATACGCAGTATTTT	CAWSVGEVTDTQYF
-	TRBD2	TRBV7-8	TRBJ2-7	TGTGCCAGCAGCTTAATACCAGGGAGGGAAACCTACGAGCAGTACTTC	CASSLIPGRETYEQYF
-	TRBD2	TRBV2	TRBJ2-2	TGTGCCAGCAGTGTAGCGGGAAACACCGGGGAGCTGTTTTTT	CASSVAGNTGELFF
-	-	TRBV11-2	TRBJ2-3	TGTGCCAGCAGCACCGACAGCAGCACAGATACGCAGTATTTT	CASSTDSSTDTQYF
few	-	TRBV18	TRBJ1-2	TGTGCCAGCTCACCACTGTCAGGTACCGAGGGCTACACCTTC	CASSPLSGTEGYTF
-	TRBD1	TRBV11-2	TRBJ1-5	TGTGCCAGCAGCTCAGGGACAGTAACTAATCAGCCCCAGCATTTT	CASSSGTVTNQPQHF
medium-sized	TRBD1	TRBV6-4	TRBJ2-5	TGTGCCAGCAGTGAGGGACAGGGGACTTCGGAGACCCAGTACTTC	CASSEGQGTSETQYF
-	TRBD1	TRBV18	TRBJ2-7	TGTGCCAGCTCACTAGGGACAGGTTACGAGCAGTACTTC	CASSLGTGYEQYF
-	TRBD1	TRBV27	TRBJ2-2	TGTGCCAGCAGTTTATTGGGGACAGGGTCCGGGGAGCTGTTTTTT	CASSLLGTGSGELFF
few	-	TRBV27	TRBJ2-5	TGTGCCAGCAGTCCCTGGACAGAAGAGACCCAGTACTTC	CASSPWTEETQYF
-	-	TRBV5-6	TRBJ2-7	TGTGCCAGCAGCCGGGGGAAATACGAGCAGTACTTC	CASSRGKYEQYF
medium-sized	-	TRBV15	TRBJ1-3	TGTGCCACCAGCAGCCGTCGAGGGAATTCCAGACGCACTGGAAACACCATATATTTT	CATSSRRGNSRRTGNTIYF
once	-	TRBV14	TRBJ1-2	TGTGCCAGCAGCCAAGACCGGATTCGGGGCTACACCTTC	CASSQDRIRGYTF
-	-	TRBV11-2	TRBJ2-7	TGTGCCAGCAGCTTAGGAGGGGTGCGGGGAGCCCCCTACGAGCAGTACTTC	CASSLGGVRGAPYEQYF
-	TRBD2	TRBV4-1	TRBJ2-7	TGCGCCAGCAGACGGACTAGCGGGGGGGCTCCGTACGAGCAGTACTTC	CASRRTSGGAPYEQYF
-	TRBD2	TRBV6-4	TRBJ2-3	TGTGCCAGCAGCGACGGTAGCGGGGGGGCGGCAGATACGCAGTATTTT	CASSDGSGGAADTQYF
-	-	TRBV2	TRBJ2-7	TGTGCCAGCAGTGGATACGAGCAGTACTTC	CASSGYEQYF
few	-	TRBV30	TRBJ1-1	TGTGCCTGGAGTAACACTGAAGCTTTCTTT	CAWSNTEAFF
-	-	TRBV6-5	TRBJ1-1	TGTGCCAGCACTGTAGGAGGGTGGAAGAACACTGAAGCTTTCTTT	CASTVGGWKNTEAFF
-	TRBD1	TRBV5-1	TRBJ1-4	TGCGCCAGCAGCTTAGGGGGCTCAGGTGAAAAACTGTTTTTT	CASSLGGSGEKLFF
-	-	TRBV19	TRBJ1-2	TGTGCCAGTAGTATCTCAGGGTATGGCTACACCTTC	CASSISGYGYTF
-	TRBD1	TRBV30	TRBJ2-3	TGTGCCTGGAGTGAGGGACAGAACACAGATACGCAGTATTTT	CAWSEGQNTDTQYF
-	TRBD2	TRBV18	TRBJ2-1	TGTGCCAGCTCACCACGGGGACTAGGGTATGAGCAGTTCTTC	CASSPRGLGYEQFF
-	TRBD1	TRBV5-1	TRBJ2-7	TGCGCCAGCAGCACGGGGACAGTAACAGTCTACGAGCAGTACTTC	CASSTGTVTVYEQYF
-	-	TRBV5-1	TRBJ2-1	TGCGCCAGCAGCCCGGCTGGCGGAAATGAGCAGTTCTTC	CASSPAGGNEQFF
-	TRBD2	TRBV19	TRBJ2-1	TGTGCCAGTCAGAATAGCGGGACGTACAATGAGCAGTTCTTC	CASQNSGTYNEQFF
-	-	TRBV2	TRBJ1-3	TGTGCCAGCAGTTTGGACAGCTCTGGAAACACCATATATTTT	CASSLDSSGNTIYF
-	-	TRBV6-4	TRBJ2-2	TGTGCCAGCAGTGACTTCGACACCGGGGAGCTGTTTTTT	CASSDFDTGELFF
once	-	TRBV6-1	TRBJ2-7	TGTGCCAGCAGTGATAATAACAGAGCCTACGAGCAGTACTTC	CASSDNNRAYEQYF
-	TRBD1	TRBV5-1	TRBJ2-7	TGCGCCAGCAGCCCTGGACAGGGAAGTTCCTACGAGCAGTACTTC	CASSPGQGSSYEQYF
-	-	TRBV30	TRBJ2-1	TGTGCCTGGAGCGGCGCTAGGTACGGTGAGCAGTTCTTC	CAWSGARYGEQFF
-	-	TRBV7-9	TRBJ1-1	TGTGCCAGCAGCTTAGCAGGCCGGGGGAACACTGAAGCTTTCTTT	CASSLAGRGNTEAFF
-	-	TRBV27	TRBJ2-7	TGTGCCAGCTCGGACAAAGGCCACGAGCAGTACTTC	CASSDKGHEQYF
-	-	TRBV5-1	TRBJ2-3	TGCGCCAGCAGCTTGGCCGAAGTCTCCCATTTT	CASSLAEVSHF
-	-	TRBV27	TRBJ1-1	TGTGCCAGCAGTTTATGGCGGGAGAACACTGAAGCTTTCTTT	CASSLWRENTEAFF
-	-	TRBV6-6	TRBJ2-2	TGTGCCAGCAGTTATTCCAGGGATTCCGGGGAGCTGTTTTTT	CASSYSRDSGELFF